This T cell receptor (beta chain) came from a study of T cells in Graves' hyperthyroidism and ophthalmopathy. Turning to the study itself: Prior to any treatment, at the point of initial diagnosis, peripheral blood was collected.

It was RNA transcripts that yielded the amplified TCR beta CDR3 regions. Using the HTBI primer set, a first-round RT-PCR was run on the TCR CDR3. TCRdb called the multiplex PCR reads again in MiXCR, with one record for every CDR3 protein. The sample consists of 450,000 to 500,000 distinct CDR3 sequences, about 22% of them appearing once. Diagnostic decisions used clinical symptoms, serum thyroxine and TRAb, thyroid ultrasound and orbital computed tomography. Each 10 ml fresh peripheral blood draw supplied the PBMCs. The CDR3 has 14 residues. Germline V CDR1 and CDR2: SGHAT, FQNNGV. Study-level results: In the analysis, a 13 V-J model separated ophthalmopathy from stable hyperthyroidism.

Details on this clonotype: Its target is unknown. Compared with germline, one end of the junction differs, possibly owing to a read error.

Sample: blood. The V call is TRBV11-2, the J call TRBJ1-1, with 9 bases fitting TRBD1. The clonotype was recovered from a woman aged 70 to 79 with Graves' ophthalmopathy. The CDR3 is CASSPGTGITGAFF. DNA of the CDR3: TGTGCCAGCAGCCCTGGGACAGGGATCACTGGAGCTTTCTTT.